Below are 12 T cell receptor beta chains sequenced from a single sample in a study of T cell responses to AZD1222 COVID-19 vaccine. This table comes from immunoSEQ multiplex PCR, and its TCRdb copy is limited to in-frame clones, with some not included. The table has some 170,000 clones, approximately 94% seen once. Sequencing was performed on peripheral blood, taken 28 days after the second AZD1222 dose. All receptors come from an adult who received the AZD1222 COVID-19 vaccine.

The chain links TRBV18 to TRBJ1-4; D gene unclear. The germline gives CDR1 KGHSH, CDR2 LQKENI. CDR3 length: 14 residues. V gave up 0 bases and J gave up 0 bases, with 2 bases separating them. The CDR3 nucleotides are TGTGCCAGCTCACCACCCTCAACTAATGAAAAACTGTTTTTT. Translated, it gives CASSPPSTNEKLFF.

The chain carries TRBV24-1 and TRBJ2-1, with 14 bases identical to TRBD2. From germline, CDR1 is KGHDR and CDR2 SFDVKD. The CDR3 totals 17 residues. The junction had 10 bases not matched to a gene; V was cut back by 4 bases and J by 9 bases. CDR3 sequence: CATSESGTSGRDTEQFF. CDR3 coding DNA: TGTGCCACCAGTGAATCAGGGACTAGCGGGAGAGACACTGAGCAGTTCTTC.

V usage is TRBV11-2 and J usage is TRBJ2-3; TRBD1 might be the D (5 bases). CDR1 and CDR2 (germline): SGHAT, FQNNGV. Trimming shortened V by 5 bases and J by 8 bases, and 14 bases separated the two germline ends. The CDR3 runs to 13 residues. CDR3 coding DNA: TGTGCCAGCAGCCCCCAGGGCAGGAGTACGCAGTATTTT. Amino acid sequence: CASSPQGRSTQYF.

V usage is TRBV21-1 and J usage is TRBJ2-3; TRBD2 is the table's D call, not checked against the DNA. TRBV21-1 is noted as a pseudogene. The CDR3 extends over 23 amino acids. The CDR3 DNA sequence: TGTGCCAGCACCCAACCCCCCCAGTGGGGACTAGCGGGAAATTTGCCCACCACAGATACGCAGTATTTT. Residues: CASTQPPQWGLAGNLPTTDTQYF.

The CDR3 coding sequence is TGTGCCAGCAGCTTGGGACTAAATCAGCCCCAGCATTTT. This gives the protein CASSLGLNQPQHF. V and J are TRBV7-2 and TRBJ1-5; D perhaps matches TRBD1 (5 bases). The V and J ends lost 3 bases and 4 bases respectively, with 7 bases between them. Germline assignment: CDR1 SGHTA and CDR2 FQGNSA. The CDR3 has 13 amino acids.

The chain uses TRBV2 and TRBJ2-1; perhaps TRBD2 as D (6 bases). The CDR3 consists of 15 residues. From germline, CDR1 is SNHLY and CDR2 FYNNEI. The V end was cut by 2 bases, the J end by 4 bases, with 12 bases between. The chain's CDR3 is CASSEREWMYNEQFF. The DNA for the CDR3 is TGTGCCAGCAGTGAACGGGAGTGGATGTACAATGAGCAGTTCTTC.

The chain combines TRBV30 with TRBJ1-2; D may be TRBD1 (5 bases). Germline V gene lookup returns CDR1 GTSNPN and CDR2 SVGIG (reference sequence). The length of the CDR3 is 10 residues. Trimming took off 3 bases at V and 14 bases at J, with 13 bases between the two ends. The CDR3 region is CAWSPRDLTF. CDR3 nucleotides: TGTGCCTGGAGCCCCCGGGACTTAACCTTC.

The chain employs TRBV5-8 and TRBJ2-3; D is unclear. This CDR3 region has 16 residues. The V end was cut by 4 bases, the J end by 4 bases, with 19 bases between. Germline loops: CDR1 SGHTS, CDR2 YDEGEE. CDR3 coding DNA: TGTGCCAGCAGCCCTGTGGCTGGGGTGATAGCAGATACGCAGTATTTT. Its protein is CASSPVAGVIADTQYF.

The rearrangement joins TRBV10-3 to TRBJ2-4, with TRBD1 as a possible D gene (5 bases). The V gene lost 6 bases and the J gene lost 0 bases, with 15 bases spanning the gap. Germline-derived CDR1 and CDR2 are ENHRY and SYGVKD. There are 16 residues in the CDR3. The chain's CDR3 is CAISPSQGEAKNIQYF. The CDR3 region has the DNA TGTGCCATCAGCCCTTCTCAAGGGGAAGCCAAAAACATTCAGTACTTC.

The rearrangement uses TRBV7-9 and TRBJ1-5, with D uncertain. The CDR3 loop spans 14 amino acids. V was trimmed by 6 bases and J by 1 base, leaving 10 bases between them. Germline lookup yields CDR1 SEHNR and CDR2 FQNEAQ (reference sequence). The CDR3 is CASSRVGSNQPQHF. Here the CDR3 DNA reads TGTGCCAGCAGTAGGGTGGGGAGCAATCAGCCCCAGCATTTT.

The J gene is TRBJ2-7, the V gene TRBV18, with 11 bases identical to TRBD2. Trimming took 2 bases from V and 6 from J; bases not matched to a gene: 6. The germline CDR1 and CDR2 sequences are KGHSH and LQKENI. This CDR3 is built from 15 residues. DNA for the CDR3: TGTGCCAGCTCACCAGAGACTAGCGGGAAGATCGAGCAGTACTTC. This gives the protein CASSPETSGKIEQYF.

This chain joins TRBV7-2 and TRBJ1-3; D gene uncertain. Germline CDR1 and CDR2: SGHTA and FQGNSA. This CDR3 contains 17 residues. Trimming took off 2 bases at V and 2 bases at J, with 16 bases between the two ends. CDR3 in amino acids: CASSLRAEDLPGNTIYF. CDR3 coding DNA: TGTGCCAGCAGCTTACGGGCAGAAGACCTTCCTGGAAACACCATATATTTT.